The rows below give T cell receptor beta chains drawn from one sample of a study of cytomegalovirus exposure and HLA in healthy donors. Here immunoSEQ multiplex PCR was the method, and the copy in TCRdb shows in-frame clones only, minus some. This sample has under 250,000 clones, with over 75% found just once. Sequenced input: PBMCs. These TCRs come from a woman aged 18-30 years in good health and CMV-seropositive. CDR3s include the opening cysteine and the closing phenylalanine or tryptophan. D genes are given only for firm matches. Rows give clone size only sometimes, using once, few, many, or a class for an expanded clone.

V	D	size	J	CDR3	DNA
TRBV5-1	NA	NA	TRBJ1-5	CASSFGGVEQPQHF	TGCGCCAGCAGCTTCGGCGGGGTGGAGCAGCCCCAGCATTTT
TRBV4-1	NA	NA	TRBJ2-1	CASSQEMGTNHYNEQFF	TGCGCCAGCAGCCAAGAAATGGGGACAAATCACTACAATGAGCAGTTCTTC
TRBV19	NA	NA	TRBJ1-1	CASSIFTAGEAFF	TGTGCCAGTAGTATATTTACGGCGGGGGAAGCTTTCTTT
TRBV2	NA	once	TRBJ2-7	CASSQVARRYEQYF	TGTGCCAGCAGCCAAGTCGCAAGGAGGTACGAGCAGTACTTC
TRBV2	TRBD2	NA	TRBJ2-7	CASSSTGTSGRTSGEQYF	TGTGCCAGCAGTTCTACCGGGACTAGCGGGAGGACCTCAGGCGAGCAGTACTTC
TRBV25-1	NA	NA	TRBJ2-7	CASSGVEAYEQYF	TGTGCCAGCAGTGGTGTAGAGGCCTACGAGCAGTACTTC
TRBV28	TRBD1	once	TRBJ2-1	CASRVQGAGNEQFF	TGTGCCAGTCGAGTACAGGGGGCTGGCAATGAGCAGTTCTTC
TRBV15	NA	NA	TRBJ1-5	CATSRGGGGLNQPQHF	TGTGCCACCAGCAGAGGTGGGGGGGGCCTCAATCAGCCCCAGCATTTT
TRBV6-1	NA	NA	TRBJ1-4	CASSEFQFQNEKLFF	TGTGCCAGCAGTGAATTTCAGTTTCAAAATGAAAAACTGTTTTTT
TRBV11-2	NA	NA	TRBJ2-4	CASSLDDIQYF	TGTGCCAGCAGCTTAGACGACATTCAGTACTTC